Described below is a single T cell receptor beta chain sequence and its context. As yet, its antigen is unknown. Quantitative 5'-RACE with molecular barcodes was used to make the TCR beta libraries. Each CDR3 protein gets one entry after TCRdb re-called the 5' RACE reads with MiXCR. The sample yields 250,000 to 300,000 distinct CDR3 sequences, around 19% seen once. These data are taken from a study of CD8 T cells in ankylosing spondylitis. CDR1 and CDR2 (germline): MNHNS, SASEGT. The V and J ends lost 5 bases and 3 bases, in that order; junction bases with no gene match: 7. CDR3 length equals 14 residues. Study-level results: Seemingly characteristic of ankylosing spondylitis blood was a TCR beta motif consisting of 7 or 8 highly homologous variants. With a CD8+ phenotype, disease-linked clones were relatively rare in peripheral blood. Prior work had noted some motif variants in reactive arthritis blood and synovial fluid.

The source material was blood, either unsorted or a sorted T cell fraction (not recorded which). The chain is built from TRBV6-1 and TRBJ2-7; 7 bases align to TRBD1. This TCR came from a male donor with ankylosing spondylitis or in good health (not recorded which). The CDR3 sequence is CASSRHRDSYEQYV. CDR3 in DNA: TGTGCCAGCAGTAGACACCGGGACAGCTACGAGCAGTACGTC.